What follows describes a single T cell receptor beta chain. The antigen is undetermined. This CDR3 is 15 amino acids long. Germline V gene lookup returns CDR1 LNHDA and CDR2 SQIVND (reference sequence). V lost 0 bases, J lost 5 bases, and 10 bases lay in between. This entry is derived from a study of T cell responses to AZD1222 COVID-19 vaccine. Study context: Whether given at about 4 or about 12 weeks, second doses were pooled.

Study conclusions and caveats: None of the repertoires were sampled until the peak T cell response had passed. Spike-specific TCR depth and breadth grew after two AZD1222 doses. Baseline seropositives among AZD1222 recipients totaled only six or seven.

Sequencing was performed with immunoSEQ multiplex PCR; in TCRdb, only in-frame clones are kept and a portion is missing. The sample has 170,000 or so clones, 90% seen once; the top ten hold less than 3%. Specimen: peripheral blood, collected on day 0 of AZD1222 vaccination. The TCR sequence derives from an adult in good health. The chain is built from TRBV19 and TRBJ2-2; possibly TRBD1 for D (5 bases). This CDR3 is CASSIDQGPTGELFF. In DNA, the CDR3 is TGTGCCAGTAGTATAGATCAGGGTCCGACCGGGGAGCTGTTTTTT.